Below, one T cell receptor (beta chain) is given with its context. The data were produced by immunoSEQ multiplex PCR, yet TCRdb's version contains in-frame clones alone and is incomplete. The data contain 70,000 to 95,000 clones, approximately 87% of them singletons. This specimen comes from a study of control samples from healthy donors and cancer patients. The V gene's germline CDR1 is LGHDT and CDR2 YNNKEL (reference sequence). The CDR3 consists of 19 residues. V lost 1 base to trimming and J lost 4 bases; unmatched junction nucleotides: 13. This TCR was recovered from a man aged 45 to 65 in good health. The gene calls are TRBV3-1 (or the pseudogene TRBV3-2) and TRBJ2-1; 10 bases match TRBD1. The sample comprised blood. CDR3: CASSQAVRTGGEGYNEQFF. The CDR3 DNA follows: TGTGCCAGCAGCCAAGCGGTCCGGACAGGGGGAGAGGGGTACAATGAGCAGTTCTTC.